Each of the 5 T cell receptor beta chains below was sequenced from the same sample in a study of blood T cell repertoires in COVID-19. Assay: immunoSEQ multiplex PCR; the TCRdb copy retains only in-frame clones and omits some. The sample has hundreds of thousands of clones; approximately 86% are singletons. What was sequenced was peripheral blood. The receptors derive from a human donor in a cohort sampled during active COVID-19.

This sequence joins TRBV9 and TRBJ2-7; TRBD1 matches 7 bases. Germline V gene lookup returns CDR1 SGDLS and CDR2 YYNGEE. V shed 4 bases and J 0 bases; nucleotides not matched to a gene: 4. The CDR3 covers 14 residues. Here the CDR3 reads CASSPGQTSYEQYF. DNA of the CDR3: TGTGCCAGCAGCCCGGGACAGACCTCCTACGAGCAGTACTTC.

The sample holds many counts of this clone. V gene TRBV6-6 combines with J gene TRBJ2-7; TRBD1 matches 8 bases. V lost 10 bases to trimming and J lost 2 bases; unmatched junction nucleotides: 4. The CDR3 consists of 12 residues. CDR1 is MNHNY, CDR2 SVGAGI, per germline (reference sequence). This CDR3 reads CATGTGTYEQYF. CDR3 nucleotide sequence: TGTGCCACCGGGACAGGAACCTACGAGCAGTACTTC.

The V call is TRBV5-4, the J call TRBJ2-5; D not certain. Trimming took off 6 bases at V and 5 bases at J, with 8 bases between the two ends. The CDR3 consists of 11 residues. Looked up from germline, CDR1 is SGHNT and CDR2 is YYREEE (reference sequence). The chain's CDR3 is CASILSETQYF. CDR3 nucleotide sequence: TGTGCCAGCATCCTGTCGGAGACCCAGTACTTC.

Here the CDR3 reads CASSYSSRGDYGYTF. In nucleotides, the CDR3 is TGTGCCAGCAGTTACTCATCCAGGGGCGACTATGGCTACACCTTC. The chain recombines TRBV6-5 with TRBJ1-2; D might be TRBD1 (6 bases). Per the germline V gene, CDR1 is MNHEY and CDR2 is SVGAGI. V lost 0 bases to trimming and J lost 3 bases, with 11 bases between them. The length of the CDR3 is 15 residues.

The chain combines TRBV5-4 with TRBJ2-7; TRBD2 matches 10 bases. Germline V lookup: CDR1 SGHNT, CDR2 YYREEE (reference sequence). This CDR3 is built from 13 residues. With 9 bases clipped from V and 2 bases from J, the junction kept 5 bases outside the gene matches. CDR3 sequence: CATSGLAPYEQYF. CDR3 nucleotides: TGTGCCACCTCGGGACTAGCGCCCTACGAGCAGTACTTC.